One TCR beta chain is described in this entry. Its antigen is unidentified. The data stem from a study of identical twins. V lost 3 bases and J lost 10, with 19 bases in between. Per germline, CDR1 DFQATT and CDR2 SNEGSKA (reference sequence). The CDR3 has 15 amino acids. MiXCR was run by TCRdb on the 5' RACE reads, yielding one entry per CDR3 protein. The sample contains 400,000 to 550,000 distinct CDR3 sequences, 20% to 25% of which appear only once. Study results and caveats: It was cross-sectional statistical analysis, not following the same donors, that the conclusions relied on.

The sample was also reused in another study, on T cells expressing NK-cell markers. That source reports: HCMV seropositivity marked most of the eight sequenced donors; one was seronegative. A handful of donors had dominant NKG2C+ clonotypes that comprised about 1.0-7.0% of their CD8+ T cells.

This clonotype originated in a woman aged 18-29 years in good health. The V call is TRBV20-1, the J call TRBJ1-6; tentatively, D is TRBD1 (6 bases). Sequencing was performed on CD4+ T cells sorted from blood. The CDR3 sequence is CSASPTGIQGSPLHF. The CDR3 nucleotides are TGCAGTGCTAGCCCCACAGGGATTCAAGGGTCACCCCTCCACTTT.